The entry that follows covers one T cell receptor (beta chain) sequence. The sample originates from a study of shared T cell receptors in the human thymus. Trimming cost V 6 bases and J 0 bases, with 8 bases left between them. Germline V gives CDR1 MDHEN, CDR2 SYDVKM. This CDR3 has 13 residues. Assay used: immunoSEQ multiplex PCR; TCRdb lists only in-frame clones, some missing. The table has around 340,000 clones, roughly 94% seen once. This receptor was obtained from a human donor. This chain uses TRBV28 with TRBJ1-1; D gene uncertain. Sequencing was done on a sample of thymocytes. CDR3 protein: CASRGGMNTEAFF. CDR3 nucleotide sequence: TGTGCCAGCAGAGGCGGGATGAACACTGAAGCTTTCTTT.